The 30 T cell receptor beta chains presented below share a single source sample, sequenced in a study of blood T cells in healthy people across ages. Sample-barcoded 5' priming and a J-beta primer mix drove a second PCR of roughly 6 to 12 cycles. TCRdb used MiXCR to reprocess the 5' RACE reads, holding one entry per CDR3 protein. Here the sample spans approximately 670,000 distinct CDR3 sequences, around two fifths being singletons. Sequences were obtained from blood. The receptors come from a man aged 80 or over in good health.

The genes are TRBV30 and TRBJ1-6, with D possibly matching TRBD1 (5 bases). The CDR3 contains 16 residues. Trimming removed 0 bases from V and 5 bases from J, with 14 bases in between. CDR1 GTSNPN and CDR2 SVGIG come from the germline V gene (reference sequence). For the CDR3, the DNA is TGTGCCTGGAGTGTGAACAGGCGGTCTAATAATTCACCCCTCCACTTT. This sequence encodes CAWSVNRRSNNSPLHF. The entire variable domain, with the rest obtained from reference TRBV30 and TRBJ1-6, is as follows: SQTIHQWPATLVQPVGSPLSLECTVEGTSNPNLYWYRQAAGRGLQLLFYSVGIGQISSEVPQNLSASRPQDRQFILSSKKLLLSDSGFYLCAWSVNRRSNNSPLHFGNGTRLTVT.

This clonotype was seen a handful of times. The genes are TRBV5-5 and TRBJ1-5; D possibly corresponds to TRBD1 (5 bases). Germline V gene sequence: CDR1 SGHKS, CDR2 YYEKEE (reference sequence). The CDR3 is made up of 15 amino acids. V lost 0 bases, J lost 10 bases, and 17 bases lay in between. The CDR3 sequence is CASSLDGGGGRPQHF. The CDR3 DNA is TGTGCCAGCAGCTTGGACGGTGGGGGGGGACGACCCCAGCATTTT.

The V gene is TRBV15, the J gene TRBJ2-2, with TRBD2 matching over 10 bases. Germline V CDR1 and CDR2: LNHNV, YYDKDF (reference sequence). The trim removed 1 base at V and 5 bases at J, leaving 13 bases unmatched. CDR3 size: 19 residues. In nucleotides, the CDR3 is TGTGCCACCAGCAGAGGAATAAGGCGTAGCGGGAGGATAACCGGGGAGCTGTTTTTT. Its protein is CATSRGIRRSGRITGELFF.

The V call is TRBV11-3, the J call TRBJ2-1, with 7 bases lining up with TRBD1. Germline-derived CDR1 and CDR2 are SGHNT and YENEEA. The CDR3 is 15 amino acids. Unmatched junction bases numbered 8, after V lost 5 bases and J lost 4 bases. The CDR3 bases are TGTGCCAGCAGCAGCCGGGACAGCGATTACAATGAGCAGTTCTTC. Protein product: CASSSRDSDYNEQFF.

On this clonotype: The germline gene is not matched at one end of the junction; a read error may be the cause. The gene calls are TRBV7-3 and TRBJ2-1; tentative D call: TRBD2 (6 bases). CDR3 length: 14 amino acids. Germline loops: CDR1 SGHTA, CDR2 FQGTGA. The DNA of the CDR3 is TGTGTCAGCAGCCACACCCGGACTAACAATGAGCAGTTCTTC. The encoded protein is CVSSHTRTNNEQFF.

The chain recombines TRBV5-1 with TRBJ2-5; 8 nucleotides agree with TRBD2. Germline loops: CDR1 SGHRS, CDR2 YFSETQ. The CDR3 totals 15 residues. J gave up 5 bases and V 4 bases, and 10 bases lay outside the gene matches. The chain's CDR3 is CASSLRLAPRETQYF. The CDR3 nucleotides read TGCGCCAGCAGCCTACGACTAGCGCCTCGGGAGACCCAGTACTTC.

J is TRBJ1-2 and V is TRBV7-2, with D possibly being TRBD1 (6 bases). V dropped 1 base and J dropped 5 bases, with 20 bases sitting between them. Germline CDR1 is SGHTA and CDR2 is FQGNSA. The CDR3 is 17 amino acids. The CDR3 DNA is TGTGCCAGCAGCTTAGACGGCAGGGGTTACGGTGAATATGGCTACACCTTC. Translating gives CASSLDGRGYGEYGYTF. Together with reference TRBV7-2 and TRBJ1-2, the CDR3 gives the full variable domain: GAGVSQSPSNKVTEKGKDVELRCDPISGHTALYWYRQSLGQGLEFLIYFQGNSAPDKSGLPSDRFSAERTGGSVSTLTIQRTQQEDSAVYLCASSLDGRGYGEYGYTFGSGTRLTVV.

This chain links TRBV21-1 with TRBJ2-5; TRBD1 is taken as the D call from the table, unchecked against the DNA. TRBV21-1 is deemed a pseudogene. CDR3 size: 15 residues. CDR3 coding DNA: TGTGCCAGCAGCAAGATAATGGGACAACAAGAGACCCAGTACTTC. It is translated as CASSKIMGQQETQYF.

The V gene is TRBV14, the J gene TRBJ1-6; TRBD1 agrees at 7 bases. CDR3 length: 15 amino acids. Germline values: CDR1 SGHDN, CDR2 FVKESK. V shed 4 bases and J 7 bases; nucleotides not matched to a gene: 7. As DNA, the CDR3 is TGTGCCAGCAGCCCCCTGACAGGGTCGAATTCACCCCTCCACTTT. Amino acid sequence: CASSPLTGSNSPLHF.

This clonotype was recorded at least ten times. The chain couples TRBV12-3 or TRBV12-4 to TRBJ2-1; D unresolved. The CDR3 extends over 13 amino acids. V was pared by 4 bases and J by 9 bases, with 13 bases between. The CDR3 reads CASSSYPGSEQFF. CDR3 DNA sequence: TGTGCCAGCAGTTCCTACCCGGGTAGTGAGCAGTTCTTC.

This clonotype was observed a handful of times. The chain recombines TRBV20-1 with TRBJ2-3; D gene uncertain. The CDR3 is 15 residues long. Germline assignment: CDR1 DFQATT and CDR2 SNEGSKA (reference sequence). Trimming stripped 4 bases from V and 0 bases from J, with 14 bases between. The CDR3 here is CSAKPPLSSTDTQYF. The CDR3 nucleotides are TGCAGTGCTAAGCCCCCACTGTCTAGCACAGATACGCAGTATTTT.

The chain couples TRBV7-2 to TRBJ2-3; 10 positions match TRBD2. After removal of 5 bases from V and 6 bases from J, the junction contained 14 bases not matched to a gene. This CDR3 spans 17 amino acids. Germline V lookup: CDR1 SGHTA, CDR2 FQGNSA. The CDR3 nucleotides are TGTGCCAGCAGCCCCCCGGGGCTAGCGGGGGCGGGGGATACGCAGTATTTT. It codes for CASSPPGLAGAGDTQYF.

The J gene is TRBJ2-6, the V gene TRBV20-1; D is perhaps TRBD1 (5 bases). Germline V gene sequence: CDR1 DFQATT, CDR2 SNEGSKA (reference sequence). The V end lost 5 bases, the J end lost 1 base, and 15 bases lay between the germline ends. The CDR3 covers 16 residues. The DNA of the CDR3 is TGCAGTGCTCGAAACAATCAGGGATCTGGGGCCAACGTCCTGACTTTC. The encoded protein is CSARNNQGSGANVLTF.

This clonotype was seen only a few times. The V gene is TRBV7-6, the J gene TRBJ1-2, with 9 bases that match TRBD1. V trimming: 5 bases; J trimming: 4 bases; junction bases outside the gene matches: 5. The CDR3 extends over 14 amino acids. The germline gives CDR1 SGHVS, CDR2 FNYEAQ. The chain's CDR3 is CASSPTGGVYGYTF. CDR3 bases: TGTGCCAGCAGCCCCACAGGGGGCGTCTATGGCTACACCTTC.

This clonotype was detected ten times or more. This rearrangement joins TRBV29-1 to TRBJ2-7; 7 nucleotides match TRBD1. This CDR3 spans 15 amino acids. Germline V CDR1 and CDR2: SQVTM, ANQGSEA. The CDR3 reads CTVAQNTGASYEQYF. DNA for the CDR3: TGCACCGTAGCCCAAAACACAGGGGCCTCCTACGAGCAGTACTTC.

This chain joins TRBV3-1 and TRBJ2-1; 7 positions match TRBD2. CDR3 size: 16 residues. With V trimmed by 2 bases and J by 13 bases, 17 bases remained unmatched. Germline V gives CDR1 LGHDT, CDR2 YNNKEL (reference sequence). CDR3 protein: CASSQWGSAGEETQFF. CDR3 coding DNA: TGTGCCAGCAGCCAATGGGGGAGTGCGGGGGAGGAGACCCAGTTCTTC.

The DNA of the CDR3 is TGTGCCAGCAGCGGACAGGGAAGGGGTAGTGAGCAGTTCTTC. Translated, it gives CASSGQGRGSEQFF. The V call is TRBV6-1, the J call TRBJ2-1; 8 bases are shared with TRBD1. Germline CDR1 MNHNS, CDR2 SASEGT. CDR3 size: 14 residues. The ends lost 6 bases at V and 9 bases at J; junction bases unmatched: 10.

This chain joins TRBV29-1 and TRBJ1-1; TRBD1 might be the D (5 bases). The CDR3 runs to 14 residues. The V and J ends lost 8 bases and 0 bases respectively, with 16 bases between them. Germline CDR1 reads SQVTM; CDR2 reads ANQGSEA. The CDR3 DNA is TGCAGCTTCTCCCCAGGGCATCTGAACACTGAAGCTTTCTTT. Amino acid sequence: CSFSPGHLNTEAFF.

The chain recombines TRBV9 with TRBJ2-7; 9 bases fit TRBD2. V lost 0 bases to trimming and J lost 5 bases; unmatched junction nucleotides: 9. CDR1 and CDR2 (germline): SGDLS, YYNGEE. The CDR3 covers 16 residues. CDR3 in DNA: TGTGCCAGCAGCGTAGTCCCTGCGGGGGGGCCCAACGAGCAGTACTTC. The encoded protein is CASSVVPAGGPNEQYF.

Ten or more counts support this clonotype. The rearrangement uses TRBV5-1 and TRBJ1-2, with D uncertain. There are 12 residues in the CDR3. CDR1 is SGHRS and CDR2 is YFSETQ in the germline V gene. The ends were cut back, 1 base at V and 6 bases at J, with 7 bases in the middle. In DNA, the CDR3 is TGCGCCAGCAGCTTGAGTCAGCATGGCTACACCTTC. Translated, it gives CASSLSQHGYTF.

This clonotype was seen repeatedly, ten times or more. The genes are TRBV9 and TRBJ2-3; D is undetermined. The CDR3 runs 13 residues. The V gene's germline CDR1 is SGDLS and CDR2 YYNGEE. The germline V and J ends were trimmed by 2 bases and 0 bases, with 4 bases remaining between them. CDR3 in DNA: TGTGCCAGCAGCGTGAGTAGCACAGATACGCAGTATTTT. Encoded protein: CASSVSSTDTQYF.

The rearrangement links TRBV7-2 to TRBJ2-1, with 10 bases identical to TRBD2. Germline loops: CDR1 SGHTA, CDR2 FQGNSA. The CDR3 is made up of 16 amino acids. V lost 4 bases to trimming and J lost 10 bases; unmatched junction nucleotides: 13. As DNA, the CDR3 is TGTGCCAGCAGCTCGGGCGGCCTAGCGGGAGAAGGGGAGCAGTTCTTC. This encodes CASSSGGLAGEGEQFF.

The V and J genes are TRBV20-1 and TRBJ2-7; D is perhaps TRBD2 (6 bases). The CDR3 sequence is 14 residues long. V was cut by 0 bases and J by 4 bases, with 13 bases left in between. From germline, CDR1 is DFQATT and CDR2 SNEGSKA (reference sequence). The CDR3 reads CSARDLEGGYEQYF. The CDR3 coding sequence is TGCAGTGCTAGAGATCTTGAGGGAGGATACGAGCAGTACTTC.

This chain joins TRBV6-6 and TRBJ2-2; D not resolved. Germline CDR1 is MNHNY and CDR2 is SVGAGI (reference sequence). This CDR3 is 14 amino acids long. Trimming pared 7 bases from V and 1 base from J, leaving 10 bases between. The CDR3 DNA is TGTGCCAGCACATCCGGAATGAACACCGGGGAGCTGTTTTTT. Translated, it gives CASTSGMNTGELFF.

The chain uses TRBV6-5 and TRBJ2-4, with 8 bases fitting TRBD2. Matching the DNA end better, TRBJ2-7 makes the J call doubtful. Per the germline V gene, CDR1 is MNHEY and CDR2 is SVGAGI. The CDR3 sequence is 15 residues long. CDR3 DNA: TGTGCCGGCAACTCGGCGGGGGGTGGGTCCTACGAGCAGTACTTC. This translates into CAGNSAGGGSYEQYF.

The CDR3: CADGTGGFNQPQHF. The CDR3 DNA follows: TGTGCCGACGGAACAGGGGGATTCAATCAGCCCCAGCATTTT. This chain links TRBV6-5 with TRBJ1-5; 8 bases agree with TRBD1. Germline assignment: CDR1 MNHEY and CDR2 SVGAGI. Trimming cost V 11 bases and J 3 bases; bases outside gene matches: 9. This CDR3 region has 14 residues.

The J gene is TRBJ2-3, the V gene TRBV6-2 or TRBV6-3; D ambiguous. The CDR3 extends over 16 amino acids. From germline, CDR1 is MNHEY and CDR2 SVGEGT. The V end was cut by 3 bases, the J end by 2 bases, with 15 bases between. CDR3 in amino acids: CASSYSRQRFTDTQYF. In DNA form, the CDR3 reads TGTGCCAGCAGTTATTCTCGACAACGTTTCACAGATACGCAGTATTTT.

The chain has TRBV7-2 and TRBJ1-1, with D perhaps TRBD1 (5 bases). Per the germline V gene, CDR1 is SGHTA and CDR2 is FQGNSA. The V and J ends lost 5 bases and 3 bases respectively, with 13 bases between them. The CDR3 has 14 amino acids. The CDR3 region is CASSNRDRYTEAFF. The CDR3 nucleotides read TGTGCCAGCAGCAACCGGGACCGCTACACTGAAGCTTTCTTT.

V usage is TRBV19 and J usage is TRBJ2-7, with TRBD1 matching over 8 bases. Looked up from germline, CDR1 is LNHDA and CDR2 is SQIVND (reference sequence). J was trimmed by 4 bases and V by 6 bases; bases with no gene match: 11. The CDR3 is 15 residues long. For the CDR3, the DNA is TGTGCCAGTAGCAACCGGGACAGGCCCCCATACGAGCAGTACTTC. Translating gives CASSNRDRPPYEQYF.

This clonotype was seen a few times. This chain's CDR3 is CASRDGSNQPQHF. DNA for the CDR3: TGTGCCAGCAGGGACGGTTCCAATCAGCCCCAGCATTTT. V and J are TRBV6-2 or TRBV6-3 and TRBJ1-5, with D unresolved. This CDR3 is built from 13 residues. Germline V CDR1 and CDR2: MNHEY, SVGEGT. Trimming removed 6 bases from V and 3 bases from J, with 9 bases in between.